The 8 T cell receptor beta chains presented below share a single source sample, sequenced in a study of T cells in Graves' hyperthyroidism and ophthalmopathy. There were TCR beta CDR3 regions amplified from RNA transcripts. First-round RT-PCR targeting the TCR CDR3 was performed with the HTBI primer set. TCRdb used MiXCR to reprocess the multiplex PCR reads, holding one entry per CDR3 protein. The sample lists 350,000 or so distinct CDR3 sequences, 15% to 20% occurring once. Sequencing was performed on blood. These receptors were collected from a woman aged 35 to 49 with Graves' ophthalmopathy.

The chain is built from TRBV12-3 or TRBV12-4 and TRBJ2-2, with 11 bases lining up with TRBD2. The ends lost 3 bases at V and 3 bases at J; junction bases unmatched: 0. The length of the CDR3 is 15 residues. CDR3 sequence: CASSFSGRDTGELFF. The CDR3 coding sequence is TGTGCCAGCAGTTTTAGCGGGAGGGACACCGGGGAGCTGTTTTTT.

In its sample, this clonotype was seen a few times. The CDR3 sequence: CASSRQVSHYYEQYF. As DNA, the CDR3 is TGTGCCAGCAGCCGACAGGTTTCCCACTACTACGAGCAGTACTTC. The genes are TRBV6-1 and TRBJ2-7; possible D gene TRBD1, 6 bases. The CDR3 consists of 15 residues. Germline V gene data show CDR1 as MNHNS and CDR2 as SASEGT. V shed 6 bases and J shed 3 bases, with 18 bases lying between them.

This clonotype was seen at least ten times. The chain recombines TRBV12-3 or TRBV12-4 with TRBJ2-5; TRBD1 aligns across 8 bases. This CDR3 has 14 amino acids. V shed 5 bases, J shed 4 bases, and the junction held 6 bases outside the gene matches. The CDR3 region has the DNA TGTGCCAGCAGTGTCCAGGGGGCGTCAGAGACCCAGTACTTC. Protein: CASSVQGASETQYF.

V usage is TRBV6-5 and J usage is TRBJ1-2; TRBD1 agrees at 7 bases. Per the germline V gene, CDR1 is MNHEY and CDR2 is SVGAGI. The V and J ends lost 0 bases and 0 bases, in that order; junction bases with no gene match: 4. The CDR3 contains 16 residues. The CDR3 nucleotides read TGTGCCAGCAGTTACTCGCCGGGACAGTCTAACTATGGCTACACCTTC. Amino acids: CASSYSPGQSNYGYTF.

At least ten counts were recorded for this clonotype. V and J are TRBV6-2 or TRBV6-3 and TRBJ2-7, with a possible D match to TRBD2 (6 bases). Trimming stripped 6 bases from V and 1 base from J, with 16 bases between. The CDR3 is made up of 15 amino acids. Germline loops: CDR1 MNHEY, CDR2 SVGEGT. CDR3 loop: CASSPGERGSYEQYF. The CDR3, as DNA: TGTGCCAGCAGCCCGGGAGAAAGGGGTTCCTACGAGCAGTACTTC.

CDR3 sequence: CASSLRPTESSYEQYF. The CDR3 DNA is TGTGCCAGCAGTCTCCGCCCGACTGAATCCTCCTACGAGCAGTACTTC. The V and J genes are TRBV7-6 and TRBJ2-7; D is unresolved. Germline V gives CDR1 SGHVS, CDR2 FNYEAQ. The CDR3 extends over 16 amino acids. V lost 6 bases, J lost 0 bases, and 18 bases lay in between.

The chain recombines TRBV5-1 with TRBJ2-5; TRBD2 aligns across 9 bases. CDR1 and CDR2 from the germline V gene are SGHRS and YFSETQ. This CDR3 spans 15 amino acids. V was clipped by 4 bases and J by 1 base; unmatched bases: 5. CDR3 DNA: TGCGCCAGCAGCGTTAGCGGGAGAGCCCAAGAGACCCAGTACTTC. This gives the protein CASSVSGRAQETQYF.

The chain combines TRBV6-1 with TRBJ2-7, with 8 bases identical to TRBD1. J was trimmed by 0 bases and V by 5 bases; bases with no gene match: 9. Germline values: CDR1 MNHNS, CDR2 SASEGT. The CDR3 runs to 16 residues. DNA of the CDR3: TGTGCCAGCAGTCGCCCCGGACAGGGTCTCTCCTACGAGCAGTACTTC. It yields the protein CASSRPGQGLSYEQYF.